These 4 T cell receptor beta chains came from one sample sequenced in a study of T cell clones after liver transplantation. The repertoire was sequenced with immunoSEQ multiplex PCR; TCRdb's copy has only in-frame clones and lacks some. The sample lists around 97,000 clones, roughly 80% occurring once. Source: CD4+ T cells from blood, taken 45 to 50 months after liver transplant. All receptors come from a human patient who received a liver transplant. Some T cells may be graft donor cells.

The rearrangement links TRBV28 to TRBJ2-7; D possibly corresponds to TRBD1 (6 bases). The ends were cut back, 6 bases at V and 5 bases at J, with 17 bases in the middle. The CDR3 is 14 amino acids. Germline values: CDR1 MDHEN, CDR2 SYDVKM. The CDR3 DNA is TGTGCCAGCAGAACTCCCACAGGGTTCCACGAGCAGTACTTC. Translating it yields CASRTPTGFHEQYF.

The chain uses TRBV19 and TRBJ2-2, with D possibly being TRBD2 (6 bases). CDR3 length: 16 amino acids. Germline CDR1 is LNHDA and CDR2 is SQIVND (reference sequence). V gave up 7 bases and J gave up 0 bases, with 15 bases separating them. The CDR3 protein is CASISGDRTNTGELFF. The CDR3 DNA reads TGTGCCAGTATTAGCGGTGACAGAACGAACACCGGGGAGCTGTTTTTT.

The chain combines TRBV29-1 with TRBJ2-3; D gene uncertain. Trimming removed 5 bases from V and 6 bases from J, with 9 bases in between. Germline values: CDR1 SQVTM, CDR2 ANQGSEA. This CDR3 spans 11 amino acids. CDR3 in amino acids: CSVSELDTQYF. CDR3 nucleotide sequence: TGCAGCGTTTCAGAATTGGATACGCAGTATTTT.

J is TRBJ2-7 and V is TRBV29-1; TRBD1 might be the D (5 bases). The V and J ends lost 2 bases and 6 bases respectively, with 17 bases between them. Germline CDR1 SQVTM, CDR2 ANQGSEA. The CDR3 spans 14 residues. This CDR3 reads CSVEQGNPVGEQYF. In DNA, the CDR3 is TGCAGCGTTGAACAGGGCAACCCAGTTGGCGAGCAGTACTTC.